This TCR beta chain was sequenced during a study of Tregs in tolerant kidney transplant recipients. Findings and caveats of the study: Antigen-driven expansion was suggested because donor-specific Tregs expanded more than all Tregs in tolerant patients. For some patients, primers changed over time, blocking nucleotide-level comparison.

Mixed chimerism was transient after nonmyeloablative marrow transplants from related graft donors. Thawed PBMCs were FACS-sorted into unstimulated CD4+CD25+CD127- regulatory T cells, CD4+CD25- non-regulatory cells, CD4 and CD8 cells. This CDR3 region has 14 residues. The trim removed 0 bases at V and 5 bases at J, leaving 1 base unmatched. Germline V gene sequence: CDR1 SGHDT, CDR2 YYEEEE. On this clone itself: Its matching antigen is unknown.

Method: immunoSEQ multiplex PCR; TCRdb's copy keeps in-frame clones and lacks some. This sample carries approximately 90,000 clones, 93% of them seen once, and the ten largest clones take roughly 1.7%. The chain combines TRBV5-6 with TRBJ2-5; TRBD2 matches 10 bases. Sequences were derived from CD4+ T cells from blood (PBMCs), sampled 12 months after the transplant. The receptor comes from a human patient who received a combined kidney and bone marrow transplant. These T cells may partly come from the graft donor. CDR3 bases: TGTGCCAGCAGCTTGGTTAGCGGGGGGGAGACCCAGTACTTC. Translated: CASSLVSGGETQYF.